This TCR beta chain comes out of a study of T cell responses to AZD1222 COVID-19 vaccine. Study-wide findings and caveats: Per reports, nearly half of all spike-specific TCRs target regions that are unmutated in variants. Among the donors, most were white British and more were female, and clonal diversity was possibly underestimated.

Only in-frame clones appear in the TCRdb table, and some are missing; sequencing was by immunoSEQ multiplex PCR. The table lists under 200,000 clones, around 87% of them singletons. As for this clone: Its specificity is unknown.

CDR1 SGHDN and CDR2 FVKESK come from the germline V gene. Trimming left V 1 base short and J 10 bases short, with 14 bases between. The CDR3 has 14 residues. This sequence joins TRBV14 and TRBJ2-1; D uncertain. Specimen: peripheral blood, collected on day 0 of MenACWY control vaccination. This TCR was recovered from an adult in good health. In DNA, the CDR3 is TGTGCCAGCAGCCAAGTGGGAACTACCCGGGAGCAGTTCTTC. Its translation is CASSQVGTTREQFF.